This TCR beta chain came from a study of blood T cell repertoires in COVID-19. Study overall: COVID-19 samples, acute and convalescent, were from the United States, Italy and Spain. Sample material is recorded as cDNA or gDNA derived from T cells, B-cell-depleted T cells, or PBMCs.

Per the germline V gene, CDR1 is KGHSH and CDR2 is LQKENI. The CDR3 has 13 residues. The V and J ends lost 3 bases and 8 bases respectively, with 13 bases between them. In the study's own analysis: Estimation of nucleated cell counts relied on the amplification of reference gene primers. Libraries were prepared by immunoSEQ multiplex PCR; TCRdb keeps only in-frame clonotypes and omits some of them. From that table come the V and J calls and clone size; the DNA was used to work out D and trimming. The sample includes 110,000 to 150,000 clones, approximately 80% of them seen just once. This receptor was taken from an elderly woman in a cohort sampled during active or convalescent COVID-19. V is TRBV18 and J is TRBJ1-2; the D is unclear. Sequencing was carried out using peripheral blood. CDR3 sequence: CASSPDAGGGYTF. The CDR3 coding sequence is TGTGCCAGCTCACCTGACGCAGGCGGGGGCTACACCTTC.